This T cell receptor beta chain is from a study of shared clonotypes between healthy human individuals. Regarding the study as a whole: Clonotypes that were shared across four donors made up roughly 5.2% of naive CD4 clonotypes. In general, naive subsets displayed greater estimated richness than memory subsets did. Non-shared clonotypes had lower generation probabilities than clonotypes shared by all four sorted-subset donors. In this cohort, only blood was sampled, and tissue repertoires likely differ.

About this clone itself: As yet, its antigen is unknown.

CDR3 size: 14 residues. V shed 4 bases and J 5 bases; nucleotides not matched to a gene: 3. From germline, CDR1 is KGHSH and CDR2 LQKENI. The repertoire was sequenced with immunoSEQ multiplex PCR; TCRdb's copy has only in-frame clones and lacks some. The table includes approximately 2.5 million clones, roughly 93% detected once. The chain is built from TRBV18 and TRBJ2-2; 8 bases align to TRBD1. Sequencing was done on a sample of naive CD4+ T cells from PBMCs. Documented subset: CD45RA+ positively selected. This TCR came from a man between 18 and 29 years old in good health. Some clones in this sample may be carry-over from other donors' samples. The CDR3 bases are TGTGCCAGCTCACTACGGACAGGGACCGGGGAGCTGTTTTTT. Encoded protein: CASSLRTGTGELFF.